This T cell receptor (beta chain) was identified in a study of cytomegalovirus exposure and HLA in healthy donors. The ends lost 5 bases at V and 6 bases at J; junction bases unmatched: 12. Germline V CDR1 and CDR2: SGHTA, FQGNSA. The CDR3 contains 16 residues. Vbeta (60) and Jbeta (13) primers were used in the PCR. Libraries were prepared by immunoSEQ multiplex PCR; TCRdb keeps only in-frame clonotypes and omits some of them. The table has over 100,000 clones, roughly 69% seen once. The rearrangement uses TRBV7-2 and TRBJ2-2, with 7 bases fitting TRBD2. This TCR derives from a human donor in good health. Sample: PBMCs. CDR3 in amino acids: CASSARRGGAPGELFF. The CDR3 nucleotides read TGTGCCAGCAGCGCCCGCCGGGGAGGGGCACCCGGGGAGCTGTTTTTT.